Listed below are T cell receptor beta chains from one sample, sequenced in a study of blood T cell repertoires in COVID-19. The protocol was immunoSEQ multiplex PCR, while the TCRdb copy is restricted to in-frame clones and leaves out a portion. The profile covers 200,000 to 300,000 clones, with around 84% appearing a single time and roughly 5.6% taken by the ten largest. The sequenced material came from peripheral blood. The source is a woman in her fifties or sixties with COVID-19, enrolled during active disease. Each CDR3 is given with its conserved first and last residue. D genes are given only for firm matches. Rows may omit the clone size; those that give it use once, few, many or a size class.

j_call v_call clone_size d_call cdr3_nt cdr3_aa
TRBJ2-3 TRBV13 . TRBD2 TGTGCCAGCAGCTTGAGCGGGGGGGATACGCAGTATTTT CASSLSGGDTQYF
TRBJ1-1 TRBV5-4 . . TGTGCCAGCAGCTTGAATTGGCGGGACACTGAAGCTTTCTTT CASSLNWRDTEAFF
TRBJ2-3 TRBV7-2 . TRBD2 TGTGCCAGCAGCCCCGGGACTAACCGCCTCACAGATACGCAGTATTTT CASSPGTNRLTDTQYF
TRBJ1-4 TRBV7-8 once . TGTGCCAGCAGCCCGGACCGGAGGACAACTAATGAAAAACTGTTTTTT CASSPDRRTTNEKLFF
TRBJ1-1 TRBV24-1 . TRBD1 TGTGCCACCGCGGCAGGGGGCATGGGGATCACTGAAGCTTTCTTT CATAAGGMGITEAFF
TRBJ1-3 TRBV30 . TRBD1 TGTGCCTGGGACAGGGCTGTCGGAAACACCATATATTTT CAWDRAVGNTIYF
TRBJ2-7 TRBV15 . . TGTGCCACCAGCAGAGATCGGGCTAGCGACGAGCAGTACTTC CATSRDRASDEQYF
TRBJ2-2 TRBV30 . . TGTGCATGCCGGCGGGTCCCCGGGGAGCTGTTTTTT CACRRVPGELFF
TRBJ2-2 TRBV28 few TRBD2 TGTGCCAGCAGTCCCATAGCGGGAGTTGTTAGGGAGCTGTTTTTT CASSPIAGVVRELFF
TRBJ2-1 TRBV15 . TRBD2 TGTGCCACCAGCAGTCCGGGACTAGCGGAATACAATGAGCAGTTCTTC CATSSPGLAEYNEQFF
TRBJ1-2 TRBV19 . TRBD1 TGTGCCAGTACTAACGACAGGGGGCTGTTTGGCTACACCTTC CASTNDRGLFGYTF
TRBJ1-2 TRBV28 . . TGTGCCAGCAGAACCACAGGCGGCTATGGCTACACCTTC CASRTTGGYGYTF
TRBJ2-3 TRBV9 . . TGTGCCAGCAGCGTAGTCAGGGATAACACAGATACGCAGTATTTT CASSVVRDNTDTQYF
TRBJ2-5 TRBV5-1 few TRBD2 TGCGCCAGCAGCTTGCTTGCGGGAGGGCCGATTAAGACCCAGTACTTC CASSLLAGGPIKTQYF
TRBJ2-7 TRBV5-1 . . TGCGCCAGCAGGGCTCAGGGGCGAGCCTACGAGCAGTACTTC CASRAQGRAYEQYF
TRBJ1-1 TRBV6-5 . TRBD1 TGTGCCAGCAGCCCGGGACAGGCTCACACTGAAGCTTTCTTT CASSPGQAHTEAFF
TRBJ1-5 TRBV12-3/TRBV12-4 . . TGTGCCAGCAGTTTAGCGTCGAATCAGCCCCAGCATTTT CASSLASNQPQHF
TRBJ2-5 TRBV7-2 . . TGTGCCAGCAGCCCCCGCGGGGCCACTCTTGGAGAGACCCAGTACTTC CASSPRGATLGETQYF
TRBJ2-7 TRBV11-3 . TRBD2 TGTGCCAGCAGCACTAGCGGGTCCTCCTACGAGCAGTACTTC CASSTSGSSYEQYF
TRBJ2-5 TRBV11-3 . . TGTGCCAGCAGCTTAGGTGTCCAGCAAGAGACCCAGTACTTC CASSLGVQQETQYF
TRBJ2-3 TRBV7-3 few . TGTGCCAGCAGCTTAACGGAGTACCATACGCAGTATTTT CASSLTEYHTQYF
TRBJ2-7 TRBV29-1 . TRBD1 TGCAGCGTTGAACGGGACAGCGGCTACGAGCAGTACTTC CSVERDSGYEQYF
TRBJ2-1 TRBV5-4 once . TGTGCCAGCAGCCAAAAGGGGCACAGCGAAGCCACGGGTGAGCAGTTCTTC CASSQKGHSEATGEQFF
TRBJ1-2 TRBV18 . . TGTGCCAGCTCACCTCGGCAGGTGGACTATGGCTACACCTTC CASSPRQVDYGYTF
TRBJ2-1 TRBV27 few . TGTGCCAGCAGTTTAAAATACTCCTACAATGAGCAGTTCTTC CASSLKYSYNEQFF
TRBJ2-2 TRBV6-5 . TRBD1 TGTGCCAGCAGTTACGGCAGGGGGCACACCGGGGAGCTGTTTTTT CASSYGRGHTGELFF
TRBJ2-7 TRBV20-1 many TRBD1 TGCAGTGCTAGTAAGCGGGACAGGGGCTACGAGCAGTACTTC CSASKRDRGYEQYF
TRBJ2-1 TRBV6-5 . . TGTGCCAGCAGCGGACAGAGCCTATACAATGAGCAGTTCTTC CASSGQSLYNEQFF
TRBJ2-2 TRBV7-3 . TRBD2 TGTGCCAGCAGCTTATCGGGACTAGACACCGGGGAGCTGTTTTTT CASSLSGLDTGELFF
TRBJ2-3 TRBV15 . TRBD2 TGTGCCACCAGCGATCCGCCTAGCGGGAGGGGGACAGATACGCAGTATTTT CATSDPPSGRGTDTQYF
TRBJ1-2 TRBV6-1 . TRBD1 TGTGCCAGCAGTGAACTGGACAGGGCCAACTATGGCTACACCTTC CASSELDRANYGYTF
TRBJ2-1 TRBV5-8 once . TGTGCCAGCAGCTTTAGGGGGAGGGCCTACAATGAGCAGTTCTTC CASSFRGRAYNEQFF
TRBJ2-7 TRBV15 . . TGTGCCACCTCAAGGGGGATTGAATACGAGCAGTACTTC CATSRGIEYEQYF
TRBJ1-1 TRBV5-1 . . TGCGCCAGCAGCTTGGTGTTAGCCCGGATGAACACTGAAGCTTTCTTT CASSLVLARMNTEAFF
TRBJ2-7 TRBV7-3 . TRBD2 TGTGCCAGCAGCTTAGCCGGGACTAGCGCTTCCTACGAGCAGTACTTC CASSLAGTSASYEQYF
TRBJ2-2 TRBV30 . . TGTGCCTGGAGTGTAATACAGAACACCGGGGAGCTGTTTTTT CAWSVIQNTGELFF
TRBJ2-1 TRBV30 . TRBD2 TGTGCCTGGAGTGTATCTCTAGCGGGGTCCTACAATGAGCAGTTCTTC CAWSVSLAGSYNEQFF
TRBJ1-2 TRBV28 . . TGTGCCAGCGGAAGGGGGAACTATGGCTACACCTTC CASGRGNYGYTF
TRBJ1-2 TRBV10-3 . . TGTGCCATCAGTGAGTCACAGGTGGGTGGCTACACCTTC CAISESQVGGYTF
TRBJ1-2 TRBV6-2/TRBV6-3 . TRBD1 TGTGCCAGCAGCAGACAGGGTGTAAACTATGGCTACACCTTC CASSRQGVNYGYTF
TRBJ2-3 TRBV4-3 . . TGCGCCAGCAGCCAAGGATCTAGGAGCACAGATACGCAGTATTTT CASSQGSRSTDTQYF
TRBJ2-1 TRBV6-5 . . TGTGCCAGCAGTCCCAACGAGGCCCGCGGGGAGCAGTTCTTC CASSPNEARGEQFF
TRBJ2-7 TRBV6-1 . . TGTGCCAGCAGTGAATGGCCCCGGCAGTACTTC CASSEWPRQYF
TRBJ2-7 TRBV28 . . TGTGCCAGCCTTTCGGGGGGCCGGACCCCCTACGAGCAGTACTTC CASLSGGRTPYEQYF
TRBJ1-1 TRBV7-9 . TRBD1 TGTGCCAGCAGCTCAACGACAGGGATGAACACTGAAGCTTTCTTT CASSSTTGMNTEAFF
TRBJ2-2 TRBV19 . TRBD1 TGTGCCACAGGACAGGTGGACACCGGGGAGCTGTTTTTT CATGQVDTGELFF
TRBJ2-2 TRBV11-3 . . TGTGCCAGCAGTATCGGCGGGGCGAACACCGGGGAGCTGTTTTTT CASSIGGANTGELFF
TRBJ2-7 TRBV28 . TRBD2 TGTGCCAGCAGTTTAGGGACTAGCCCTCGCTCCTACGAGCAGTACTTC CASSLGTSPRSYEQYF
TRBJ1-1 TRBV6-5 once . TGTGCCAGCAGCCCGAACAGTATCGCTGAAGCTTTCTTT CASSPNSIAEAFF
TRBJ1-6 TRBV5-5 . TRBD1 TGTGCCAGCAGCCCGGACAGGGGGCTTTATAATTCACCCCTCCACTTT CASSPDRGLYNSPLHF
TRBJ2-1 TRBV9 . . TGTGCCAGCAGCGTCGAGGTTTCCTACAATGAGCAGTTCTTC CASSVEVSYNEQFF
TRBJ2-2 TRBV6-5 . . TGTGCCAGCAGATCTATCTACGCATCCGGGGAGCTGTTTTTT CASRSIYASGELFF
TRBJ1-5 TRBV4-1 . . TGCGCCAGCAGCCAAGATCTCAGTCTTTATCAGCCCCAGCATTTT CASSQDLSLYQPQHF
TRBJ2-5 TRBV5-6 . TRBD1 TGTGCCAGCAGCTTGTTTGGGACAGGGGACGAAGAGACCCAGTACTTC CASSLFGTGDEETQYF
TRBJ2-3 TRBV6-6 . TRBD2 TGTGCCAGCAGTTCCACGGGACTAGGCAACACAGATACGCAGTATTTT CASSSTGLGNTDTQYF